This T cell receptor beta chain was identified during a study of T-cell memory formation after mild COVID-19. Across the whole study: Largely donor-specific sequence clusters came from two donors.

TCRalpha and TCRbeta libraries used 5'RACE with constant-segment primers and UMIs. TCRdb ran MiXCR on the 5' RACE reads and lists one entry per CDR3 protein. The sample lists approximately 260,000 distinct CDR3 sequences; about a sixth were seen once. Study-wide points: Shrinking CD4+ clones resided mostly in CM and EM, and CD8+ ones in EMRA.

The germline CDR1 and CDR2 sequences are SEHNR and FQNEAQ (reference sequence). V shed 5 bases and J 4 bases; nucleotides not matched to a gene: 5. CDR3 length: 13 amino acids. This clonotype occurred many times. The antigen is unknown. The material sequenced was PBMCs or a T cell subset sorted from them (not recorded which). This clonotype was sampled from a young man who had mild COVID-19 (a few samples of this study predate the infection). Cell type and time point are not known. The chain employs TRBV7-9 and TRBJ2-7; 7 bases map to TRBD1. CDR3 sequence (DNA): TGTGCCAGCAGCCCACCGACAGGGTACGAGCAGTACTTC. Its protein is CASSPPTGYEQYF.